One and the same sample provided the 7 T cell receptor beta chains below, sequenced in a study of cytomegalovirus exposure and HLA in healthy donors. The data were produced by immunoSEQ multiplex PCR, yet TCRdb's version contains in-frame clones alone and is incomplete. The sample shows about 350,000 clones, approximately 86% of them seen only once. Sequenced input: PBMCs. The receptors derive from a woman in her 30s in good health and CMV-seropositive.

J is TRBJ2-7 and V is TRBV5-4; D is possibly TRBD1 or TRBD2 (5 bases each). The V gene's germline CDR1 is SGHNT and CDR2 YYREEE (reference sequence). The CDR3 extends over 15 amino acids. The germline V and J ends were trimmed by 0 bases and 7 bases, with 17 bases remaining between them. CDR3 protein: CASSLGGPGPGEQYF. CDR3 in DNA: TGTGCCAGCAGCTTGGGCGGGCCGGGACCGGGTGAGCAGTACTTC.

This clone was detected a few times. The chain has TRBV7-9 and TRBJ2-3; 8 bases are shared with TRBD2. The germline V gene encodes CDR1 SEHNR and CDR2 FQNEAQ (reference sequence). V was clipped by 5 bases and J by 3 bases; unmatched bases: 10. There are 16 residues in the CDR3. The CDR3 nucleotides are TGTGCCAGCAGCCAACGCAGCGGGGGCGGAACAGATACGCAGTATTTT. This gives the protein CASSQRSGGGTDTQYF.

J is TRBJ1-4 and V is TRBV29-1; D possibly corresponds to TRBD1 (6 bases). The CDR3 loop spans 12 amino acids. The germline V gene has CDR1 SQVTM and CDR2 ANQGSEA. V lost 7 bases and J lost 3, with 9 bases in between. CDR3 bases: TGCAGCGCAGGGGACGCTAATGAAAAACTGTTTTTT. Encoded protein: CSAGDANEKLFF.

The CDR3 is CASSWGTSGGSNTYEQYF. The CDR3 DNA follows: TGTGCCAGCAGTTGGGGGACTAGCGGGGGATCGAATACCTACGAGCAGTACTTC. V gene TRBV27 combines with J gene TRBJ2-7; TRBD2 agrees at 14 bases. The germline V gene has CDR1 MNHEY and CDR2 SMNVEV (reference sequence). V was clipped by 4 bases and J by 2 bases; unmatched bases: 10. The CDR3 has 18 amino acids.

J is TRBJ2-2 and V is TRBV18; 14 bases map to TRBD2. Losses at the gene ends were 3 bases for V and 7 bases for J; bases not matched to a gene: 7. The CDR3 runs 17 residues. The germline V gene encodes CDR1 KGHSH and CDR2 LQKENI. The CDR3 DNA sequence: TGTGCCAGCTCACCCATGGGACTAGCGGGAGTTGGCGGGGAGCTGTTTTTT. This codes for CASSPMGLAGVGGELFF.

This rearrangement joins TRBV4-1 to TRBJ2-7; 9 bases map to TRBD1. This CDR3 is built from 16 residues. V lost 2 bases to trimming and J lost 2 bases; unmatched junction nucleotides: 7. Germline V gives CDR1 MGHRA, CDR2 YSYEKL. CDR3 amino acids: CASSQLRTGDAYEQYF. The CDR3 nucleotides are TGCGCCAGCAGCCAATTACGGACAGGGGACGCCTACGAGCAGTACTTC.

The chain links TRBV7-9 to TRBJ2-7; D not resolved. The V and J ends lost 5 bases and 1 base respectively, with 9 bases between them. This CDR3 contains 13 residues. Looked up from germline, CDR1 is SEHNR and CDR2 is FQNEAQ (reference sequence). Here the CDR3 DNA reads TGTGCCAGCAGCAAACACAATTCCTACGAGCAGTACTTC. Protein sequence: CASSKHNSYEQYF.